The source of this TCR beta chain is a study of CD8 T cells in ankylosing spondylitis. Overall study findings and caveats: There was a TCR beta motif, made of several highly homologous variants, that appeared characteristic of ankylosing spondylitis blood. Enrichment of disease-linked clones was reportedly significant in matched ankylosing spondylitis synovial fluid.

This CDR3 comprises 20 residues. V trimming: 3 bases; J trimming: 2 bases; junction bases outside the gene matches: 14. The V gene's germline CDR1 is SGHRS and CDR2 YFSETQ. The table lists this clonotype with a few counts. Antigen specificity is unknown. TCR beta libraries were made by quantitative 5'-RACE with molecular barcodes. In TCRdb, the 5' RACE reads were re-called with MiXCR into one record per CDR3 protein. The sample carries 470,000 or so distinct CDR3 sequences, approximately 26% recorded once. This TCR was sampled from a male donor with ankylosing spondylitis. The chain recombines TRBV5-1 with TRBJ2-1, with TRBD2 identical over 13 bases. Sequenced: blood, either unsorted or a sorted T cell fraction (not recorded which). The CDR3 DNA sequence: TGCGCCAGCAGCTCCTCGACTAGCGGGAGGAGGGGTAGGACCTACAATGAGCAGTTCTTC. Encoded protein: CASSSSTSGRRGRTYNEQFF.